This TCR beta chain was captured by sequencing in a study of T cell responses to AZD1222 COVID-19 vaccine. Study at large: Timing groups of about 4 and about 12 weeks for second doses were pooled. Findings and limits, study-wide: Across the whole spike, CD4 TCRs peaked at regions 160-218 and 743-854.

Here immunoSEQ multiplex PCR was the method, and the copy in TCRdb shows in-frame clones only, minus some. The profile shows about 120,000 clones, around nine tenths of them singletons. A note on this clone: Its antigen is not identified.

The CDR3 is 16 residues long. Germline loops: CDR1 SGHKS, CDR2 YYEKEE (reference sequence). V gave up 0 bases and J gave up 5 bases; unmatched junction bases: 9. V is TRBV5-5 and J is TRBJ1-2, with 8 bases lining up with TRBD1. The sequenced sample was peripheral blood, obtained on day 0 of AZD1222 vaccination. The TCR was taken from an adult in good health. The CDR3 DNA reads as TGTGCCAGCAGCTTGGAGGACAGGGTCGCTGGATATGGCTACACCTTC. It yields the protein CASSLEDRVAGYGYTF. Full variable domain (missing parts from reference TRBV5-5 and TRBJ1-2): DAGVTQSPTHLIKTRGQQVTLRCSPISGHKSVSWYQQVLGQGPQFIFQYYEKEERGRGNFPDRFSARQFPNYSSELNVNALLLGDSALYLCASSLEDRVAGYGYTFGSGTRLTVV.